The clone carrying this T cell receptor (beta chain) was counted a single time. The PCR employed 60 Vbeta primers together with 13 Jbeta primers. Using immunoSEQ multiplex PCR, the repertoire was profiled, and TCRdb retains in-frame clones only, with some absent. In the table there are around 110,000 clones, 77% of which are singletons. The CDR3 is made up of 16 amino acids. CDR1 MNHEY and CDR2 SMNVEV come from the germline V gene (reference sequence). V was shortened by 5 bases and J by 4 bases, with 21 bases between the two germline ends. This sample is part of a study of cytomegalovirus exposure and HLA in healthy donors.

The sample comprised PBMCs. The chain uses TRBV27 and TRBJ2-7; D is undetermined. The receptor comes from a male donor in good health and CMV-seronegative. The CDR3 spells CASSPISIFLEYEQYF. The CDR3 nucleotides read TGTGCCAGCAGTCCCATCTCGATCTTCTTGGAGTACGAGCAGTACTTC.